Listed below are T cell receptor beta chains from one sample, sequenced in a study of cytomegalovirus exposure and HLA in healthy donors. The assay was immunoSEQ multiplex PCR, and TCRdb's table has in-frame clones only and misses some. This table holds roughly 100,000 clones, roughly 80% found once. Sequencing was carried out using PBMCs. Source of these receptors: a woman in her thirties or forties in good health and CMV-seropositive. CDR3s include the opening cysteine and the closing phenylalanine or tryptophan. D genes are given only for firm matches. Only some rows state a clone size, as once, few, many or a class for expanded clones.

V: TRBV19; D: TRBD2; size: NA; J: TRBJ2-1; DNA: TGTGCCAGTCCCACCCTTCGAGCGGGGGGGCACGGTGAGCAGTTCTTC; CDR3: CASPTLRAGGHGEQFF
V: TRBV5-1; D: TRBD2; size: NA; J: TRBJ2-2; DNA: TGCGCCAGCAGCTTTGTTAGAGCGGGAGCTGGGGAGCTGTTTTTT; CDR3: CASSFVRAGAGELFF
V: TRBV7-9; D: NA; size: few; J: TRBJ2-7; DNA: TGTGCCAGCAGCTTAGCACAGGCCGGAAGCTCCTACGAGCAGTACTTC; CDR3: CASSLAQAGSSYEQYF
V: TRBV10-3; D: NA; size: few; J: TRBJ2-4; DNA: TGTGCCATCAGTGAGTCCGGGGGACCAAACATTCAGTACTTC; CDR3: CAISESGGPNIQYF
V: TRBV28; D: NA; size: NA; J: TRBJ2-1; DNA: TGTGCCAGCAGGGGCCCTTTCGAGTGGGTCAATGAGCAGTTCTTC; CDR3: CASRGPFEWVNEQFF
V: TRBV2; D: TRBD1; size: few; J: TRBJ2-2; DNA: TGTGCCAGCAGATCGTTCGGGACAGAGAACACCGGGGAGCTGTTTTTT; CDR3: CASRSFGTENTGELFF
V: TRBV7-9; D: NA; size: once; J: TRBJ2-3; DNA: TGTGCCAGCAGCTCTGGGACTTCCACAGATACGCAGTATTTT; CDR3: CASSSGTSTDTQYF
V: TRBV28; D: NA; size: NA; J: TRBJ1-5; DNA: TGTGCCAGCAGTTTATCGGCGGCCTACAGGAAGAATCAGCCCCAGCATTTT; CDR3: CASSLSAAYRKNQPQHF
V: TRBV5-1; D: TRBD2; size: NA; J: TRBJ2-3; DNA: TGCGCCAGCAGCCCAGGGACTAGCGCTGAGGATACGCAGTATTTT; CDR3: CASSPGTSAEDTQYF
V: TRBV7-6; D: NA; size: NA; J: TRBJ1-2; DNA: TGTGCCAGCAGCCCGGGGACATCAGGGGACTATGGCTACACCTTC; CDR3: CASSPGTSGDYGYTF
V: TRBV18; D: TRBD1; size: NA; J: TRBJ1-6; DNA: TGTGCCAGCTCACCCGGGACAGGGGATTCACCCCTCCGCTTT; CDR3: CASSPGTGDSPLRF
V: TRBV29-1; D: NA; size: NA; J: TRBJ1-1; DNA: TGCAGCGTTGGACAGGCCTCTGAAGCTTTCTTT; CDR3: CSVGQASEAFF
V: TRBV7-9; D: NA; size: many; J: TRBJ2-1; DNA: TGTGCCAGCAGCTCCATGGCAGGGCCCTCCTACAATGAGCAGTTCTTC; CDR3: CASSSMAGPSYNEQFF
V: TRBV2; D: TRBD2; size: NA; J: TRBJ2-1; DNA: TGTGCCAGCAGTAGGACTAGCGGGACAGGTGAGCAGTTCTTC; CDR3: CASSRTSGTGEQFF
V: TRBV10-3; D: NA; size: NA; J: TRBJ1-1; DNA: TGTGCCATCAGTGAGTCGTTGATTGGAGTAGCTTTCTTT; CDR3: CAISESLIGVAFF
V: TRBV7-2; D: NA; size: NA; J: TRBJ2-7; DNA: TGTGCCAGCAGCTTACATTACGAGCAGTACTTC; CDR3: CASSLHYEQYF
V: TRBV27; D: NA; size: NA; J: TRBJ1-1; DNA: TGTGCCAGCAGTTTATCGGCCGGGGGAGGCACTGAAGCTTTCTTT; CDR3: CASSLSAGGGTEAFF
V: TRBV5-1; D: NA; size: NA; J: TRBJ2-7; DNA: TGCGCCAGCAGCTTGAACATGGGACATGTGTACGAGCAGTACTTC; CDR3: CASSLNMGHVYEQYF
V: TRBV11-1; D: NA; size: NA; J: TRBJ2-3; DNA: TGTGCCAGCAGCCCCCGAGAGGGCGGGGACGCAGATACGCAGTATTTT; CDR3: CASSPREGGDADTQYF
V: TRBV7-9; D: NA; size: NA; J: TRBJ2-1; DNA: TGTGCCAGCAGCCCAGACTACACTGAGCAGTTCTTC; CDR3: CASSPDYTEQFF
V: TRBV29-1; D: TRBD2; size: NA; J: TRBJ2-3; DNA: TGCAGCGCCTTAGCGGGAAGCACAGATACGCAGTATTTT; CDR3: CSALAGSTDTQYF
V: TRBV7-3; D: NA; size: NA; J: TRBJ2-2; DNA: TGTGCCAGCAGGCGGGGCGGGACCGGGGAGCTGTTCTTT; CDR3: CASRRGGTGELFF
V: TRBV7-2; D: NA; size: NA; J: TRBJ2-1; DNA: TGTGCCAGCAGCTGGACAGAGCCCAATGAGCAGTTCTTC; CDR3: CASSWTEPNEQFF
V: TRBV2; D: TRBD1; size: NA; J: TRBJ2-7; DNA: TGTGCCAGCATGGACAGGGCCCTCTCCTACGAGCAGTACTTC; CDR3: CASMDRALSYEQYF
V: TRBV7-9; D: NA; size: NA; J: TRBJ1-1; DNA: TGTGCCAGCAGCCTACTGCGGGAATTAGCTTTCTTT; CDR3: CASSLLRELAFF
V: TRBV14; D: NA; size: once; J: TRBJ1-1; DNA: TGTGCCAGCAGCCCTTGGGAGACGGGAAACACTGAAGCTTTCTTT; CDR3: CASSPWETGNTEAFF
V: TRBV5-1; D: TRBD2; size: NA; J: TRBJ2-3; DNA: TGCGCCAGCAGCTTGGTTTCTAGCGGGAGTAGCACAGATACGCAGTATTTT; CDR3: CASSLVSSGSSTDTQYF
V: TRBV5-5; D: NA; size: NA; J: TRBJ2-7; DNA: TGTGCCAGCAGCTTTGCCGGGGGTTCCCACGAGCAGTACTTC; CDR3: CASSFAGGSHEQYF
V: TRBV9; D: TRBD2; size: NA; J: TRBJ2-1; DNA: TGTGCCAGCAGCGCAGGATTTTTTCGGCGTAGCGGGGGAGATTATCACTACAATGAGCAGTTCTTC; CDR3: CASSAGFFRRSGGDYHYNEQFF
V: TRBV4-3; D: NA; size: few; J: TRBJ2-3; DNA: TGCGCCAGCAGGGGCAGGGTTGGAGATACGCAGTATTTT; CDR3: CASRGRVGDTQYF
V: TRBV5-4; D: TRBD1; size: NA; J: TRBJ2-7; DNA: TGTGCCAGCAGCAAGGGACAGGCACCCTACGAGCAGTACTTC; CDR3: CASSKGQAPYEQYF
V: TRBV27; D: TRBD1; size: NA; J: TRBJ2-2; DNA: TGTGCCAGCAGTTTATCGCGACAGGGCGACGGGGAGCTGTTTTTT; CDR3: CASSLSRQGDGELFF
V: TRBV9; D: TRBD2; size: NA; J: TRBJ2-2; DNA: TGTGCCAGCAGCGTAGCTACCGGGGGGAGGGCCTCCGGGGAGCTGTTTTTT; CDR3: CASSVATGGRASGELFF
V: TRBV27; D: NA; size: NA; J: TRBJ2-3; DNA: TGTGCCAGCAGTCCAAGCACAGATACGCAGTATTTT; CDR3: CASSPSTDTQYF
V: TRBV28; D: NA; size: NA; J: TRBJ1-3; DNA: TGTGCCAGCAGCTACGGCCAGGAAAACACCATATATTTT; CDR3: CASSYGQENTIYF
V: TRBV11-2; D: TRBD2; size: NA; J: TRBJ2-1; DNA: TGTGCCACCTGGACGACTAGCCTGAATGAGCAGTTCTTC; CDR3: CATWTTSLNEQFF
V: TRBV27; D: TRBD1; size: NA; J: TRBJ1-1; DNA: TGTGCCAGCAGTATCCTCGGGACAGGGGGCACTGAAGCTTTCTTT; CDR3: CASSILGTGGTEAFF
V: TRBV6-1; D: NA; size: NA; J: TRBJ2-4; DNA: TGTGCCAGCTACGAGGAGGGACTAGCCAAAAACATTCAGTACTTC; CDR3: CASYEEGLAKNIQYF
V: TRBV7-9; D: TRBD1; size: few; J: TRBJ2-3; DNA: TGTGCCAGCAGAAAGGACAGGGTAGATACGCAGTATTTT; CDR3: CASRKDRVDTQYF
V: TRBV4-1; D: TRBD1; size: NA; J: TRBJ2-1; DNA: TGCGCCAGCAGCAGGGGACAGAAATTCGAGCAGTTCTTC; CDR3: CASSRGQKFEQFF
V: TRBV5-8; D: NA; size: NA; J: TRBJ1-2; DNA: TGTGCCAGCAGCCGGCGGGGGTTGGACTATGGCTACACCTTC; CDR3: CASSRRGLDYGYTF
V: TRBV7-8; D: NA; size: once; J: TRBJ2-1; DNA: TGTGCCAGCAGCTTACAGGGTACCTACAATGAGCAGTTCTTC; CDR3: CASSLQGTYNEQFF
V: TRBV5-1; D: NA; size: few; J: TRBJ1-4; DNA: TGCGCCAGCAGCTTGTTTTCAATCATGAATGAAAAACTGTTTTTT; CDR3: CASSLFSIMNEKLFF
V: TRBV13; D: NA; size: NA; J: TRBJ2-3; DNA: TGTGCCAGCAGCTTAGCAGAAGGGGTTGACAGGTATACGCAGTATTTT; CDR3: CASSLAEGVDRYTQYF
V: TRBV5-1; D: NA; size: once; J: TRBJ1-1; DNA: TGCGCCAGCAGCTTGCGCCAGGGAGGGATGGGCGCTTTCTTT; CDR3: CASSLRQGGMGAFF
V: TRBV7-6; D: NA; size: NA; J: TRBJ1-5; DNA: TGTGCCAGCAGCTTAATGTGGGGTCCCTACGGGGGGCCCCAGCATTTT; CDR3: CASSLMWGPYGGPQHF
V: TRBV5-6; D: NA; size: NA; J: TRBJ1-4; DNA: TGTGCCAGCAGCGGCGGAACAGGGTACGAGGCTAATGAAAAACTGTTTTTT; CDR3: CASSGGTGYEANEKLFF
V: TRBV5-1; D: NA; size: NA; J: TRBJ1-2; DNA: TGCGCCAGCAGTTTGACCGCCGGGGGTGAGGGCTACACCTTC; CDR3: CASSLTAGGEGYTF
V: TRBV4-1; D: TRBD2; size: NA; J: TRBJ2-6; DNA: TGCGCCAGCAGCCAAGATACGGCTAGCGGGACGGCCGCCAACGTCCTGACTTTC; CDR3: CASSQDTASGTAANVLTF
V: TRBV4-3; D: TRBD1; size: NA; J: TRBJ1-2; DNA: TGCGCCAGCAGCCAAGATCGGACAGGGGCGCGGAGCTATGTCTACACCTTC; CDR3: CASSQDRTGARSYVYTF
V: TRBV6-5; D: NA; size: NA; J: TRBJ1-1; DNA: TGTGCCAGCAGTTACGGGGTAGGGAGGAACACTGAAGCTTTCTTT; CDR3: CASSYGVGRNTEAFF
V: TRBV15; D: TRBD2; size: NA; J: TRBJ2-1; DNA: TGTGCCACCAGCAGAGATAGCGGAATCCTAGCGGGGTGGGGGTCCTACAATGAGCAGTTCTTC; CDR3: CATSRDSGILAGWGSYNEQFF
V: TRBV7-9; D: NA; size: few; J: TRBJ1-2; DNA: TGTGCCAGCACCCAAACATTCTATGGCTACACCTTC; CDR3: CASTQTFYGYTF